This TCR beta chain is from a study of T cells in Graves' hyperthyroidism and ophthalmopathy. Researchers took RNA transcripts and amplified the TCR beta CDR3 regions from them. TCR CDR3 regions were first amplified by RT-PCR with HTBI primers. TCRdb re-called the multiplex PCR reads with MiXCR, one entry per CDR3 protein. The table has approximately 530,000 distinct CDR3 sequences, 20% seen once. Ophthalmopathy patients showed a Clinical Activity Score of at least 3, NOSPECS grade of at least 4 and duration under 3 months. On the basis of clinical symptoms, serum thyroxine and TRAb, thyroid ultrasound and orbital computed tomography, diagnoses were made. The CDR3 runs 16 residues. V dropped 1 base and J dropped 4; count of bases not matched to a gene: 7. From germline, CDR1 is SEHNR and CDR2 FQNEAQ (reference sequence).

The TCR comes from a man aged 40-49 years with Graves' ophthalmopathy. The V call is TRBV7-9, the J call TRBJ2-1; 7 nucleotides line up with TRBD1. Sequencing was performed on blood. CDR3 in DNA: TGTGCCAGCAGCTTAGTGAGGGACAGACGATACAATGAGCAGTTCTTC. Translated, it gives CASSLVRDRRYNEQFF.